These 15 T cell receptor beta chains share one sample of origin, sequenced in a study of blood T cell repertoires in COVID-19. Clones were read by immunoSEQ multiplex PCR, and TCRdb kept only the in-frame ones, dropping some. The table shows approximately 84,000 clones, with 75% to 90% occurring only once. Sequencing was carried out using peripheral blood. The source of these receptors is a human donor in a cohort sampled during active COVID-19.

This rearrangement joins TRBV4-3 to TRBJ1-1; 10 bases fit TRBD1. This CDR3 has 17 amino acids. The V and J ends lost 0 bases and 4 bases, in that order; junction bases with no gene match: 8. CDR1 LGHNA and CDR2 YSLEER come from the germline V gene. The CDR3 sequence is CASSQDGRTGGATEAFF. CDR3 nucleotide sequence: TGCGCCAGCAGCCAAGATGGGAGGACAGGGGGAGCCACTGAAGCTTTCTTT.

This chain joins TRBV7-9 and TRBJ1-1; D not resolved. CDR3 size: 14 residues. V lost 1 base, J lost 4 bases, and 10 bases lay in between. The V gene's germline CDR1 is SEHNR and CDR2 FQNEAQ (reference sequence). CDR3 DNA sequence: TGTGCCAGCAGCTTAGGATCCTGGGCCACTGAAGCTTTCTTT. Its protein product is CASSLGSWATEAFF.

The rearrangement links TRBV7-2 to TRBJ2-6; TRBD2 matches at 7 bases. V trimming: 4 bases; J trimming: 4 bases; junction bases outside the gene matches: 7. The CDR3 contains 16 residues. The germline gives CDR1 SGHTA, CDR2 FQGNSA. In nucleotides, the CDR3 is TGTGCCAGCAGCTCCTGGGGGGGGAGCGGGGCCAACGTCCTGACTTTC. Translation gives CASSSWGGSGANVLTF.

V gene TRBV30 combines with J gene TRBJ2-7; TRBD1 agrees at 7 bases. The germline V gene has CDR1 GTSNPN and CDR2 SVGIG (reference sequence). There are 16 residues in the CDR3. The trim removed 0 bases at V and 2 bases at J, leaving 10 bases unmatched. The CDR3 DNA reads TGTGCCTGGAGTGTCCGACAGGTCAGGGGGACCTACGAGCAGTACTTC. The encoded protein is CAWSVRQVRGTYEQYF.

V is TRBV7-2 and J is TRBJ1-1; D is uncertain. Trimming took 6 bases from V and 1 from J, leaving 12 bases between them. Looked up from germline, CDR1 is SGHTA and CDR2 is FQGNSA. This CDR3 spans 14 amino acids. The CDR3 loop reads CASRMSSANTEAFF. As DNA, the CDR3 is TGTGCCAGCAGGATGAGTTCCGCGAACACTGAAGCTTTCTTT.

This clone was seen only a few times. The rearrangement joins TRBV10-3 to TRBJ1-1; TRBD1 aligns across 7 bases. This CDR3 contains 11 residues. The V and J ends lost 3 bases and 10 bases, in that order; junction bases with no gene match: 2. The germline CDR1 and CDR2 sequences are ENHRY and SYGVKD. CDR3 residues: CAISDEGAAFF. The CDR3 region has the DNA TGTGCCATCAGTGATGAGGGGGCAGCTTTCTTT.

The CDR3 sequence is CASSEIRGVETQYF. The CDR3 nucleotides read TGTGCCAGCAGTGAAATCAGGGGGGTTGAGACCCAGTACTTC. The chain is built from TRBV6-1 and TRBJ2-5; a possible D gene is TRBD1 (7 bases). Germline values: CDR1 MNHNS, CDR2 SASEGT. V was trimmed by 2 bases and J by 5 bases, leaving 12 bases between them. The CDR3 spans 14 residues.

The chain uses TRBV11-3 and TRBJ2-1; weak D call: TRBD1 (6 bases). The V and J ends lost 1 base and 5 bases respectively, with 18 bases between them. Germline assignment: CDR1 SGHNT and CDR2 YENEEA. CDR3 length: 17 residues. The CDR3 protein is CASSLGGGIGSDNEQFF. The CDR3 region has the DNA TGTGCCAGCAGCTTAGGAGGGGGAATAGGGTCAGACAATGAGCAGTTCTTC.

This chain links TRBV9 with TRBJ1-4; D gene ambiguous. Germline V gene sequence: CDR1 SGDLS, CDR2 YYNGEE. This CDR3 is built from 14 residues. V was cut by 0 bases and J by 8 bases, with 11 bases left in between. CDR3 sequence reads: CASSVGGGREKLFF. The CDR3 region has the DNA TGTGCCAGCAGCGTAGGGGGAGGAAGGGAAAAACTGTTTTTT.

The chain has TRBV12-3 or TRBV12-4 and TRBJ1-5, with no clear D. Trimming stripped 5 bases from V and 8 bases from J, with 13 bases between. The CDR3 is 13 residues long. The CDR3 bases are TGTGCCAGCAGTCTCGCGGTGCGAGAGCCCCAGCATTTT. Its translation: CASSLAVREPQHF.

This chain connects TRBV30 to TRBJ2-5; D gene ambiguous. CDR1 is GTSNPN, CDR2 SVGIG, per germline (reference sequence). This CDR3 has 13 residues. Trimming took 1 base from V and 2 from J, leaving 8 bases between them. In DNA, the CDR3 is TGTGCCTGGAGTGGCGGCATTCAAGAGACCCAGTACTTC. The encoded protein is CAWSGGIQETQYF.

The V call is TRBV19, the J call TRBJ2-5; 8 bases align to TRBD1. Germline values: CDR1 LNHDA, CDR2 SQIVND (reference sequence). The CDR3 runs 13 residues. Trimming removed 6 bases from V and 3 bases from J; junction bases left unmatched: 3. The CDR3 DNA sequence: TGTGCCAGTAGCCTGGACAGGGAAGAGACCCAGTACTTC. It encodes CASSLDREETQYF.

In nucleotides, the CDR3 is TGTGCCAGCAGCAACAATCAGCCCCAGCATTTT. Translation gives CASSNNQPQHF. The gene calls are TRBV12-3 or TRBV12-4 and TRBJ1-5; D uncertain. V shed 6 bases and J shed 3 bases, with 3 bases lying between them. The CDR3 contains 11 residues.

V and J are TRBV5-8 and TRBJ2-3; 7 bases map to TRBD1. The CDR3 loop spans 14 amino acids. Germline V gene lookup returns CDR1 SGHTS and CDR2 YDEGEE. V lost 4 bases, J lost 4 bases, and 6 bases stayed unmatched. CDR3: CASSARQGSDTQYF. CDR3 DNA: TGTGCCAGCAGCGCGCGACAGGGATCAGATACGCAGTATTTT. Supplemented by reference TRBV5-8 and TRBJ2-3, the full variable domain reads EAGVTQSPTHLIKTRGQQATLRCSPISGHTSVYWYQQALGLGLQFLLWYDEGEERNRGNFPPRFSGRQFPNYSSELNVNALELEDSALYLCASSARQGSDTQYFGPGTRLTVL.

Written as DNA, the CDR3 is TGTGCCAGCAGCTTAACGCCGGGGACAGACCTTGGCTACACCTTC. It yields the protein CASSLTPGTDLGYTF. J is TRBJ1-2 and V is TRBV7-3, with 7 bases fitting TRBD1. V was pared by 0 bases and J by 7 bases, with 8 bases of the junction left unmatched. The germline V gene encodes CDR1 SGHTA and CDR2 FQGTGA. The CDR3 is made up of 15 amino acids.